This T cell receptor beta chain was recovered during a study of neurological immune-mediated disorders. This clonotype was found many times. Antigen unknown. General observations from the study: The expanded clones of different subjects shared no CDR3 amino acid sequences (suggesting private repertoires in all groups).

Germline loops: CDR1 SGHDT, CDR2 YYEEEE. The V gene end was trimmed by 4 bases and the J gene end by 3 bases; junction bases not matched to a gene: 9. There are 16 residues in the CDR3. The cDNA came from 5'RACE with 10-nucleotide random UMIs. The output of every sequencing run exceeded 190 million TCR-beta sequences, derived from 15-18 subjects. TCRdb analysed the 5' RACE reads with MiXCR anew, one entry per CDR3 protein. The sample lists 40,000 to 60,000 distinct CDR3 sequences; about 3.7% were seen once. The TCR sequence derives from a man aged 40-49 years with multiple sclerosis. This chain joins TRBV5-6 and TRBJ2-5; 10 bases match TRBD1. The sample consisted of PBMCs. CDR3 nucleotide sequence: TGTGCCAGCAGCCGCGTTGTGGGGACAGGGGAAGAGACCCAGTACTTC. Amino acids: CASSRVVGTGEETQYF.